This is a list of T cell receptor beta chains from one sample in a study of blood T cells in healthy people across ages. Using its own MiXCR run on the 5' RACE reads, TCRdb lists one record per CDR3 protein. Of roughly 720,000 distinct CDR3 sequences listed, about 48% are singletons. Input material: blood. The origin of the receptors is a man at least 80 years old in good health. The CDR3 runs from the conserved cysteine through the conserved F or W. A D gene is named only where the DNA matches it firmly. The size of a clone is reported for some rows only, either as once, few or many, or as a class for expanded clones.

CASSELRGLGYNEQFF,TGTGCCAGCAGTGAATTGAGGGGGCTGGGGTACAATGAGCAGTTCTTC,-,TRBV6-1,TRBJ2-1,TRBD1
CSANKLGLGRDEQFF,TGCAGTGCTAACAAGCTGGGACTGGGGCGGGATGAGCAGTTCTTC,-,TRBV20-1,TRBJ2-1,-
CASSLTEKLFF,TGTGCCAGCAGTTTAACTGAAAAACTGTTTTTT,-,TRBV12-3/TRBV12-4,TRBJ1-4,-
CAIGSELNEQYF,TGTGCCATCGGAAGTGAGCTGAACGAGCAGTACTTC,-,TRBV10-3,TRBJ2-7,-
CASSPKPYQETQYF,TGTGCCAGCTCACCTAAACCGTACCAAGAGACCCAGTACTTC,-,TRBV18,TRBJ2-5,-
CSVSSGITYEQYF,TGCAGCGTTAGTAGCGGGATCACCTACGAGCAGTACTTC,many,TRBV29-1,TRBJ2-7,TRBD2
CASSLLDRTQETQYF,TGTGCCAGCAGTTTACTGGACAGGACCCAAGAGACCCAGTACTTC,few,TRBV12-3/TRBV12-4,TRBJ2-5,TRBD1
CSVGAGSEPQHF,TGCAGCGTTGGGGCAGGCTCGGAGCCCCAGCATTTT,-,TRBV29-1,TRBJ1-5,-
CASSPRLEHPRETQYF,TGTGCCAGCAGCCCCCGACTAGAACACCCAAGGGAGACCCAGTACTTC,-,TRBV7-9,TRBJ2-5,-
CASSSVAGEITDTQYF,TGTGCCAGCAGCTCCGTAGCGGGAGAGATTACAGATACGCAGTATTTT,-,TRBV7-2,TRBJ2-3,TRBD2
CASSETGGYYNEQFF,TGCGCCAGCAGTGAAACAGGGGGATATTACAATGAGCAGTTCTTC,-,TRBV10-1,TRBJ2-1,TRBD1
CASSVPKSGVRGSEQYF,TGTGCCAGCAGTGTTCCTAAGAGTGGTGTCAGGGGGAGCGAGCAGTACTTC,-,TRBV25-1,TRBJ2-7,TRBD1
CASSSDRESRRETQYF,TGTGCCAGCAGTTCCGACAGGGAGAGTAGACGCGAGACCCAGTACTTC,few,TRBV27,TRBJ2-5,TRBD1
CASSTGTRVTDTQYF,TGTGCCAGCAGTACCGGGACTAGGGTAACAGATACGCAGTATTTT,few,TRBV28,TRBJ2-3,TRBD2
CVSGQVATNEKLFF,TGTGTTTCAGGACAGGTTGCAACTAATGAAAAACTGTTTTTT,-,TRBV2,TRBJ1-4,TRBD1
CSAGGLGAEAFF,TGCAGTGCTGGTGGTCTCGGGGCTGAAGCTTTCTTT,once,TRBV20-1,TRBJ1-1,-
CASSYSKIYEQYF,TGTGCCAGCAGTTACTCGAAAATCTACGAGCAGTACTTC,-,TRBV6-2/TRBV6-3,TRBJ2-7,-
CAISEEACSPPYGYTF,TGTGCCATCAGTGAGGAGGCTTGTAGCCCTCCCTATGGCTACACCTTC,once,TRBV10-3,TRBJ1-2,-
CASSPDPFSPLHF,TGTGCCAGCAGCCCAGACCCCTTTTCACCCCTCCACTTT,-,TRBV7-9,TRBJ1-6,-
CATSDAGTSVYNEQFF,TGTGCCACCAGTGATGCCGGGACTAGCGTCTACAATGAGCAGTTCTTC,-,TRBV24-1,TRBJ2-1,TRBD2
CASSREKTGELFF,TGTGCCAGCTCGCGGGAGAAGACCGGGGAGCTGTTTTTT,-,TRBV27,TRBJ2-2,TRBD2
CASSLVGGLKSPLHF,TGTGCCAGCAGCTTAGTCGGGGGGCTTAAGTCACCCCTCCACTTT,-,TRBV7-2,TRBJ1-6,-
CAISGPGQGAGGYTF,TGTGCCATCAGTGGTCCGGGACAGGGGGCTGGTGGCTACACCTTC,-,TRBV10-3,TRBJ1-2,TRBD1
CASSQDGVGNEQFF,TGCGCCAGCAGCCAAGACGGGGTTGGCAATGAGCAGTTCTTC,-,TRBV4-3,TRBJ2-1,-
CASNSVGTGATEQYF,TGTGCCAGCAATTCAGTCGGGACAGGGGCTACCGAGCAGTACTTC,-,TRBV2,TRBJ2-7,TRBD1
CASSYDNSKNIQYF,TGTGCCAGCAGTTATGACAACTCCAAAAACATTCAGTACTTC,-,TRBV6-2/TRBV6-3,TRBJ2-4,-
CSARGGWISKNIQYF,TGCAGTGCTAGAGGGGGCTGGATATCCAAAAACATTCAGTACTTC,few,TRBV20-1,TRBJ2-4,-
CASSEMVGLLMQFF,TGTGCCAGCAGTGAAATGGTTGGACTCCTGATGCAGTTCTTC,few,TRBV2,TRBJ2-1,-
CASSFGTAAYNEQFF,TGTGCCAGCAGCTTCGGGACCGCCGCCTACAATGAGCAGTTCTTC,few,TRBV7-8,TRBJ2-1,-